This T cell receptor beta chain is from a study of blood T cell repertoires in COVID-19. Turning to the study itself: The origin of the acute and convalescent COVID-19 samples was the United States, Italy and Spain. In each case, the material was cDNA or gDNA derived from T cells, B-cell-depleted T cells, or PBMCs.

Per the study methods: Nucleated cell counts were estimated from reference gene primer amplification. TCRdb's copy holds only in-frame clones and misses some; the assay was immunoSEQ multiplex PCR. That table gives V, J and clone size, and the DNA gave D and trimming. The repertoire holds over 90,000 clones, with 87% as singletons. J lost 9 bases, V lost 2 bases, and 3 bases had no gene match. The CDR3 has 12 residues. Germline V gives CDR1 MNHNS, CDR2 SASEGT. A Seattle source enrolled patients during active infection and followed them longitudinally. The TCR was taken from a woman aged 45-65 years with COVID-19, enrolled during active disease. The chain couples TRBV6-1 to TRBJ1-2; the match to TRBD1 covers 7 bases. Source material: peripheral blood. The CDR3 region is CASSEQGDRYTF. For the CDR3, the DNA is TGTGCCAGCAGTGAACAGGGGGATCGCTACACCTTC.